The 14 T cell receptor beta chains below were found in one sample sequenced in a study of PD-1 blockade in classical Hodgkin lymphoma. Libraries were prepared by immunoSEQ multiplex PCR; TCRdb keeps only in-frame clonotypes and omits some of them. The sample records approximately 96,000 clones, roughly 91% being singletons. Time point denoted: cycle 4 day 1 (C4D1), after 5 to 7 weeks of nivolumab. Relapse after autologous stem cell transplantation occurred in every patient, and brentuximab vedotin exposure varied. Here the sequenced sample was peripheral blood mononuclear cells (PBMCs), taken before the fourth cycle of nivolumab. These receptors all come from a human donor with classical Hodgkin lymphoma.

This clone was seen more than once but under ten times. This chain links TRBV5-4 with TRBJ1-2, with D perhaps TRBD1 (5 bases). The germline V and J ends were trimmed by 4 bases and 8 bases, with 21 bases remaining between them. The CDR3 is 15 amino acids. Per the germline V gene, CDR1 is SGHNT and CDR2 is YYREEE (reference sequence). CDR3 in DNA: TGTGCCAGCAGCGTTGCCCCGATGGACACATGGGGCTACACCTTC. It specifies CASSVAPMDTWGYTF.

This rearrangement joins TRBV15 to TRBJ2-3; D gene ambiguous. Per the germline V gene, CDR1 is LNHNV and CDR2 is YYDKDF (reference sequence). The CDR3 covers 15 residues. V lost 3 bases and J 1 base, leaving 11 bases between the germline ends. CDR3 nucleotides: TGTGCCACCAGCAGGCGAAGGGAAGGCACAGATACGCAGTATTTT. Its protein is CATSRRREGTDTQYF.

This clone was observed once. The chain joins TRBV29-1 to TRBJ2-1; TRBD2 aligns across 12 bases. CDR1 and CDR2 from the germline V gene are SQVTM and ANQGSEA. The junction had 8 bases not matched to a gene; V was cut back by 7 bases and J by 1 base. The CDR3 totals 16 residues. The DNA for the CDR3 is TGCAGCGCCACAGAGCTAGCGGGAGGGTCCTACAATGAGCAGTTCTTC. Translation gives CSATELAGGSYNEQFF.

This clone was seen once. The rearrangement joins TRBV5-1 to TRBJ2-7; a possible D gene is TRBD1 (5 bases). CDR3 length equals 16 residues. Germline V gene lookup returns CDR1 SGHRS and CDR2 YFSETQ. Trimming shortened V by 1 base and J by 0 bases, and 14 bases separated the two germline ends. CDR3 loop: CASSLSGAVGSYEQYF. The CDR3 DNA reads TGCGCCAGCAGCTTGAGTGGGGCTGTGGGCTCCTACGAGCAGTACTTC.

The chain links TRBV7-6 to TRBJ2-7, with TRBD2 matching over 15 bases. The CDR3 spans 18 residues. V lost 0 bases, J lost 4 bases, and 7 bases stayed unmatched. From germline, CDR1 is SGHVS and CDR2 FNYEAQ. This CDR3 reads CASSLAPPGTSGRYEQYF. DNA for the CDR3: TGTGCCAGCAGCTTAGCGCCCCCGGGGACTAGCGGGAGGTACGAGCAGTACTTC.

The CDR3 DNA reads as TGCGCCAGCAGCTTATTGGGTAGGGGCACAGATACGCAGTATTTT. It codes for CASSLLGRGTDTQYF. This chain uses TRBV5-1 with TRBJ2-3; D unclear. The germline V and J ends were trimmed by 2 bases and 1 base, with 11 bases remaining between them. This CDR3 is built from 15 residues. Germline V gives CDR1 SGHRS, CDR2 YFSETQ.

The chain carries TRBV4-2 and TRBJ2-5, with 16 bases fitting TRBD2. With 4 bases clipped from V and 4 bases from J, the junction kept 6 bases outside the gene matches. This CDR3 is 17 amino acids long. The germline CDR1 and CDR2 sequences are LGHNA and YNFKEQ. CDR3 region: CASSLGLAGGPGETQYF. Written as DNA, the CDR3 is TGTGCCAGCAGCCTGGGACTAGCGGGAGGGCCTGGAGAGACCCAGTACTTC.

The V and J genes are TRBV18 and TRBJ2-7; 10 nucleotides agree with TRBD1. Per the germline V gene, CDR1 is KGHSH and CDR2 is LQKENI. Trimming at V came to 5 bases and at J to 2 bases, leaving 0 bases not matched to a gene. This CDR3 spans 13 amino acids. The CDR3 protein is CASSGQGAYEQYF. The CDR3 bases are TGTGCCAGCTCAGGACAGGGGGCCTACGAGCAGTACTTC. The variable domain in full, with the rest retrieved from reference TRBV18 and TRBJ2-7, is NAGVMQNPRHLVRRRGQEARLRCSPMKGHSHVYWYRQLPEEGLKFMVYLQKENIIDESGMPKERFSAEFPKEGPSILRIQQVVRGDSAAYFCASSGQGAYEQYFGPGTRLTVT.

The J gene is TRBJ2-4, the V gene TRBV15; TRBD2 agrees at 8 bases. The CDR3 sequence is 17 residues long. Germline-derived CDR1 and CDR2 are LNHNV and YYDKDF (reference sequence). V dropped 0 bases and J dropped 5; count of bases not matched to a gene: 9. The CDR3 DNA sequence: TGTGCCACCAGCAGAGATAGGCCGGGAGGGCCCCAAAACATTCAGTACTTC. Protein: CATSRDRPGGPQNIQYF.

The chain couples TRBV11-1 to TRBJ2-7; 8 nucleotides agree with TRBD2. Germline V gene sequence: CDR1 SGHAT, CDR2 FQDESV (reference sequence). The CDR3 sequence is 14 residues long. V shed 4 bases and J 3 bases; nucleotides not matched to a gene: 5. The CDR3 spells CASSSGLALYEQYF. Here the CDR3 DNA reads TGTGCCAGCAGCTCAGGACTAGCCCTCTACGAGCAGTACTTC.

This clone has only a few counts. The chain links TRBV28 to TRBJ1-5, with unresolved D. The CDR3 sequence is 17 residues long. The V and J ends lost 5 bases and 3 bases respectively, with 20 bases between them. The germline gives CDR1 MDHEN, CDR2 SYDVKM. CDR3 loop: CASSIPPTQLYNQPQHF. The CDR3 nucleotides read TGTGCCAGCAGTATACCACCCACGCAACTATACAATCAGCCCCAGCATTTT.

The rearrangement uses TRBV11-3 and TRBJ2-3; weak D call: TRBD1 (6 bases). The CDR3 has 14 amino acids. CDR1 and CDR2 (germline): SGHNT, YENEEA. The ends were cut back, 6 bases at V and 2 bases at J, with 12 bases in the middle. The CDR3 reads CASSRQGSTDTQYF. Here the CDR3 DNA reads TGTGCCAGCAGTCGGCAGGGGTCCACAGATACGCAGTATTTT.

The chain is built from TRBV2 and TRBJ2-5, with no clear D. The DNA end lines up better with TRBJ2-7; the J call may be wrong. The CDR3 is 16 residues long. Germline assignment: CDR1 SNHLY and CDR2 FYNNEI. As DNA, the CDR3 is TGTGCCAGCAGTGAAGCGGTAATTAGCATTTCCTACGAGCAGTACTTC. It is translated as CASSEAVISISYEQYF.

The CDR3 reads CASSQSNNYGYTF. As DNA, the CDR3 is TGTGCCAGCAGCCAGTCCAATAACTATGGCTACACCTTC. This chain joins TRBV14 and TRBJ1-2, with unresolved D. The CDR3 totals 13 residues. The germline V gene encodes CDR1 SGHDN and CDR2 FVKESK. V was shortened by 3 bases and J by 1 base, with 6 bases between the two germline ends.